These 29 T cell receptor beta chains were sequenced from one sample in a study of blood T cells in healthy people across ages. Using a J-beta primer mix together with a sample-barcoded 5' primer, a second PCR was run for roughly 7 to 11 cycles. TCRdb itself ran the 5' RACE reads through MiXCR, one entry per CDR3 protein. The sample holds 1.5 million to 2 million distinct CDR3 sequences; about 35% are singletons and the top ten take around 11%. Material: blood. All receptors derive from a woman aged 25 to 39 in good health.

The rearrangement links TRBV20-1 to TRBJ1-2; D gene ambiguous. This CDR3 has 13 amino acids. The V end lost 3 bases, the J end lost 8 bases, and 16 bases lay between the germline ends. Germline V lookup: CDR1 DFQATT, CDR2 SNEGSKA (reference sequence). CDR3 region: CSASPHSQSGYTF. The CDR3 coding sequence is TGCAGTGCTAGTCCCCACAGCCAGTCCGGCTACACCTTC.

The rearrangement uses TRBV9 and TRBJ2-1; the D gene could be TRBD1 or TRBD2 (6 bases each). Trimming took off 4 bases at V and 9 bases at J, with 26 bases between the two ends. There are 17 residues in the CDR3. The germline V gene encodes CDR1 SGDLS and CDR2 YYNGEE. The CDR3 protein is CASSPFLTGRHNSEQFF. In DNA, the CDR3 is TGTGCCAGCAGCCCCTTTCTAACAGGGAGGCATAATAGTGAGCAGTTCTTC. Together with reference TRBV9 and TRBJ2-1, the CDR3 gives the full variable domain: DSGVTQTPKHLITATGQRVTLRCSPRSGDLSVYWYQQSLDQGLQFLIQYYNGEERAKGNILERFSAQQFPDLHSELNLSSLELGDSALYFCASSPFLTGRHNSEQFFGPGTRLTVL.

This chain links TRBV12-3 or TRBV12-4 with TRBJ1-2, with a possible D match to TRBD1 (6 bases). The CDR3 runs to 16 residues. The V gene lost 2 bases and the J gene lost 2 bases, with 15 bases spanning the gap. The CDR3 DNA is TGTGCCAGCAGTTTATTCTGGACAGACGGAAACTATGGCTACACCTTC. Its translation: CASSLFWTDGNYGYTF.

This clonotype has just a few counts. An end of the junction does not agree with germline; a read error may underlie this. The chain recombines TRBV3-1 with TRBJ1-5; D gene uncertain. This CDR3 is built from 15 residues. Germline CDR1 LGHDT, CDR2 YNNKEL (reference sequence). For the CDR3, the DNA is TGTGCCAGTAGCCAAGATTTGGTCCCGAATCAGCCCCAGCATTTT. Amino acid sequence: CASSQDLVPNQPQHF.

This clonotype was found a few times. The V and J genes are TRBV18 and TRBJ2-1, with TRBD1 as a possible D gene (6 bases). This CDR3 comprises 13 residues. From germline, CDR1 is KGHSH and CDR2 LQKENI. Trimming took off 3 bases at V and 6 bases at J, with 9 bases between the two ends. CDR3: CASSPGAGNEQFF. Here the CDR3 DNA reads TGTGCCAGCTCACCGGGGGCTGGCAATGAGCAGTTCTTC.

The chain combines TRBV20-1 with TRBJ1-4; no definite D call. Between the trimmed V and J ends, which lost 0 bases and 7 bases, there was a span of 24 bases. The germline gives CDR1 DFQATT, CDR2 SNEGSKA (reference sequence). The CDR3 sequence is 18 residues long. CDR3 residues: CSARDRQRVSHFIEKLFF. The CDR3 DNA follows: TGCAGTGCTAGAGATCGTCAGAGGGTATCGCATTTTATTGAAAAACTGTTTTTT.

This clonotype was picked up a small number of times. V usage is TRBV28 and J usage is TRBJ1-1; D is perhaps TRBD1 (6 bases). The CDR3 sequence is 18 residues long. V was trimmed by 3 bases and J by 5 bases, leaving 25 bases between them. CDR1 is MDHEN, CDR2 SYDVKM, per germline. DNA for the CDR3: TGTGCCAGCAGTTTTCTAACACGGGGGGCCAATCGGGGGACTGAAGCTTTCTTT. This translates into CASSFLTRGANRGTEAFF.

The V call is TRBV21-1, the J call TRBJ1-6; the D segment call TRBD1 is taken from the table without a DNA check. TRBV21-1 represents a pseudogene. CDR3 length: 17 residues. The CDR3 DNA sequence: TGTGCCAGCAGCAAAGGGAGGGACAGGGGGTGTAATTCACCCCTCCACTTT. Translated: CASSKGRDRGCNSPLHF.

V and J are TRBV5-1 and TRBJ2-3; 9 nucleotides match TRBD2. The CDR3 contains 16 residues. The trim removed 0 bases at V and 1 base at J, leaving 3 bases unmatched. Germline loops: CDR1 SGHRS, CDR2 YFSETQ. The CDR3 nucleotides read TGCGCCAGCAGCTTGGACATAGCGGGGGGCACAGATACGCAGTATTTT. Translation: CASSLDIAGGTDTQYF.

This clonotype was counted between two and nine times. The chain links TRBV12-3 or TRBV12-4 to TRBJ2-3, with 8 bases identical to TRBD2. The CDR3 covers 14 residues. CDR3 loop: CANTGLAGTDTQYF. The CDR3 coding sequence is TGTGCTAATACTGGACTAGCTGGCACAGATACGCAGTATTTT.

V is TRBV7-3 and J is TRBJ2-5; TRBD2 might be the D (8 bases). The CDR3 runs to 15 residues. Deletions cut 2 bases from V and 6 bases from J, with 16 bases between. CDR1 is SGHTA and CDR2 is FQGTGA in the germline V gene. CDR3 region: CASSLEAGRGQTQYF. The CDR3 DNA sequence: TGTGCCAGCAGCTTAGAAGCCGGGAGGGGGCAGACCCAGTACTTC. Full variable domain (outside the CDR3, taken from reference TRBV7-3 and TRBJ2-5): GAGVSQTPSNKVTEKGKYVELRCDPISGHTALYWYRQSLGQGPEFLIYFQGTGAADDSGLPNDRFFAVRPEGSVSTLKIQRTERGDSAVYLCASSLEAGRGQTQYFGPGTRLLVL.

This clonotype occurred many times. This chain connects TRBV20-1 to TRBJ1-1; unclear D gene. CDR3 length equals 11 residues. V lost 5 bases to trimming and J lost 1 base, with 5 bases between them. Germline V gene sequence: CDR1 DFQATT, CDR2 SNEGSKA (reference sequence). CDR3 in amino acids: CSAPRNTEAFF. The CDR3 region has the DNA TGCAGTGCTCCCCGGAACACTGAAGCTTTCTTT.

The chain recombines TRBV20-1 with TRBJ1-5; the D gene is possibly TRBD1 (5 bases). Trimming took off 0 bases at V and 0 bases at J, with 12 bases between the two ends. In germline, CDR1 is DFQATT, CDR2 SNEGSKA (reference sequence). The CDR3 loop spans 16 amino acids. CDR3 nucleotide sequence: TGCAGTGCTAGAGACCGGGACGGTTTTAGCAATCAGCCCCAGCATTTT. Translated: CSARDRDGFSNQPQHF.

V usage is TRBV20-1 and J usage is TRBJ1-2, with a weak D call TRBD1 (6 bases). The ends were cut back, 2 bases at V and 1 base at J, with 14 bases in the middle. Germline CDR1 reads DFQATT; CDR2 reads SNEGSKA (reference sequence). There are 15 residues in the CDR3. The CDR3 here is CSARRGAKVNYGYTF. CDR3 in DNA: TGCAGTGCTAGAAGGGGGGCGAAGGTTAACTATGGCTACACCTTC.

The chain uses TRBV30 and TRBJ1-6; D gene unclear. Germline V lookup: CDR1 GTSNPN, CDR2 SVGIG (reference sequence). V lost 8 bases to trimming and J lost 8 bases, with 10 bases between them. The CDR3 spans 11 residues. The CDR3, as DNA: TGTGCCGGAGGAAGAGATTCACCCCTCCACTTT. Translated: CAGGRDSPLHF.

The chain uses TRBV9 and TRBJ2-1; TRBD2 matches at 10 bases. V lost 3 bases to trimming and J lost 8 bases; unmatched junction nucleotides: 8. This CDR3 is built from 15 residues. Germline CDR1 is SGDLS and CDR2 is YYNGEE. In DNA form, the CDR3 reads TGTGCCAGCAGCGCTAGCGGGGGACTCCTCGATGAGCAGTTCTTC. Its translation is CASSASGGLLDEQFF.

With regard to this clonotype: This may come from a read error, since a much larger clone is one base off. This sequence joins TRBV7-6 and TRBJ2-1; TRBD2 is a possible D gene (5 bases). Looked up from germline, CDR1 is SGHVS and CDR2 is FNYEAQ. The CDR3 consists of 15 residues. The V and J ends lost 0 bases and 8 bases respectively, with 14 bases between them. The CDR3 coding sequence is TGTGCCAGCAGCTTAGCTGGGTCTAGCAGCGATGAGCAGTTCTTC. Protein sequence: CASSLAGSSSDEQFF.

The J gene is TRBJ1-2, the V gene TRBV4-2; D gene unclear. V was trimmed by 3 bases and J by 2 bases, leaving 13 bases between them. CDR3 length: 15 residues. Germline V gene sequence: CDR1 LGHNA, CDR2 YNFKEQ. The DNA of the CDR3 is TGTGCCAGCAGCCATATAGAGACCTCGAACTATGGCTACACCTTC. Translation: CASSHIETSNYGYTF.

The CDR3 nucleotides read TGTGCCAGCAGCTTGCAGGGTTTACAGTACGATGAGCAGTTCTTC. Its translation is CASSLQGLQYDEQFF. This chain links TRBV11-1 with TRBJ2-1, with a weak D call TRBD1 (5 bases). The ends were cut back, 3 bases at V and 8 bases at J, with 17 bases in the middle. This CDR3 spans 15 amino acids. CDR1 is SGHAT, CDR2 FQDESV, per germline (reference sequence). The variable domain in full, completed from reference TRBV11-1 and TRBJ2-1, reads EAEVAQSPRYKITEKSQAVAFWCDPISGHATLYWYRQILGQGPELLVQFQDESVVDDSQLPKDRFSAERLKGVDSTLKIQPAELGDSAMYLCASSLQGLQYDEQFFGPGTRLTVL.

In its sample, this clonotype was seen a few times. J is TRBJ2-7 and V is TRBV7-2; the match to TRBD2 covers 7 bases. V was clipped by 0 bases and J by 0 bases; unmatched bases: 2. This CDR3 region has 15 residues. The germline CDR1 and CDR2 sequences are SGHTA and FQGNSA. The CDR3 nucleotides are TGTGCCAGCAGCTTAGCAGCGGGACTCTCCTACGAGCAGTACTTC. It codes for CASSLAAGLSYEQYF.

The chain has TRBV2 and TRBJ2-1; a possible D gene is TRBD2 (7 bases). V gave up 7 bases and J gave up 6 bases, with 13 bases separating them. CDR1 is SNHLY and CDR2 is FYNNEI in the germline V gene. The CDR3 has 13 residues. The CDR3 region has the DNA TGTGCCAGCACACGGGGGGCGCGCAATGAGCAGTTCTTC. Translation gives CASTRGARNEQFF. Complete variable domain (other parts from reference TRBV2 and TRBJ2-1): EPEVTQTPSHQVTQMGQEVILRCVPISNHLYFYWYRQILGQKVEFLVSFYNNEISEKSEIFDDQFSVERPDGSNFTLKIRSTKLEDSAMYFCASTRGARNEQFFGPGTRLTVL.

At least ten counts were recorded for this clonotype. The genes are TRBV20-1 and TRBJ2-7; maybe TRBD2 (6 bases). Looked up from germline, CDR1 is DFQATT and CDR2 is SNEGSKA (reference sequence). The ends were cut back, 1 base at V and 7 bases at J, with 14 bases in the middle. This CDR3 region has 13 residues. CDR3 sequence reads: CSARAPLAREQYF. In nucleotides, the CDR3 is TGCAGTGCTAGAGCCCCCCTAGCGCGGGAGCAGTACTTC.

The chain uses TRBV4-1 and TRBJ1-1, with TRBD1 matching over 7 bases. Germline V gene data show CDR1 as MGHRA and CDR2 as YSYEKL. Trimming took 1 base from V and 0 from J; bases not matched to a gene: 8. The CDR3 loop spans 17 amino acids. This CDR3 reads CASSQAPGQLMNTEAFF. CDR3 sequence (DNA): TGCGCCAGCAGCCAAGCCCCGGGACAGCTCATGAACACTGAAGCTTTCTTT.

CDR3 DNA sequence: TGTGCCAGCAGCTCCGGGACTCCCGCAGGATGCGAGCAGTACTTC. It specifies CASSSGTPAGCEQYF. This chain connects TRBV7-2 to TRBJ2-7; D might be TRBD2 (6 bases). Germline values: CDR1 SGHTA, CDR2 FQGNSA. The CDR3 is 15 residues long. With 4 bases removed from V and 6 bases from J, the gap between germline ends came to 19 bases.

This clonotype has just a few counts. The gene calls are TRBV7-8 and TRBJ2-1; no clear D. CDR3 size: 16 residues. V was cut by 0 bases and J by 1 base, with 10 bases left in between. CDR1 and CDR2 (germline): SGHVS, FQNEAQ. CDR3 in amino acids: CASSLAPKLSYNEQFF. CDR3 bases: TGTGCCAGCAGCTTAGCTCCCAAACTTTCCTACAATGAGCAGTTCTTC. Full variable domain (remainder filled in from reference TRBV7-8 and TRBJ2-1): GAGVSQSPRYKVAKRGQDVALRCDPISGHVSLFWYQQALGQGPEFLTYFQNEAQLDKSGLPSDRFFAERPEGSVSTLKIQRTQQEDSAVYLCASSLAPKLSYNEQFFGPGTRLTVL.

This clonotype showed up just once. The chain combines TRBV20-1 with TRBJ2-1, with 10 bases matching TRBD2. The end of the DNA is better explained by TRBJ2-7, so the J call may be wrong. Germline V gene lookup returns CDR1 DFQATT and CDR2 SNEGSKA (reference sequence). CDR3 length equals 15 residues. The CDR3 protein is CSAISGRFGYNEQYF. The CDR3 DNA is TGCAGTGCTATTAGCGGGAGGTTCGGCTACAATGAGCAGTACTTC.

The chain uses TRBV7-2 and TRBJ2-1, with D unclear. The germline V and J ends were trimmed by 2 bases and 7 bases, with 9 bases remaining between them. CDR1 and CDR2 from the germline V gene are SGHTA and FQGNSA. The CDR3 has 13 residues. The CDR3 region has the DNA TGTGCCAGCAGCTTACCGACGGTTAATGAGCAGTTCTTC. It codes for CASSLPTVNEQFF.

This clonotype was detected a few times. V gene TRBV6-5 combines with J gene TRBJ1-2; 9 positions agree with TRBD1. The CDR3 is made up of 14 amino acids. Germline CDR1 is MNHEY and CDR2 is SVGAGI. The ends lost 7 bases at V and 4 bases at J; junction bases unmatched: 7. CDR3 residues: CASKGQGVGYGYTF. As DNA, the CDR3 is TGTGCCAGCAAGGGACAGGGAGTCGGCTATGGCTACACCTTC.

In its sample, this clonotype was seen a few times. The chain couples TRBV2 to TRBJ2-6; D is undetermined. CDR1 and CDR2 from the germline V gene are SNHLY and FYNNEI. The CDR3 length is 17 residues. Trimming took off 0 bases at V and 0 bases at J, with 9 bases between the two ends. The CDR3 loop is CASSEALLNSGANVLTF. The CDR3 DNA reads TGTGCCAGCAGTGAAGCATTATTAAACTCTGGGGCCAACGTCCTGACTTTC.